These 10 T cell receptor beta chains share one sample of origin, sequenced in a study of blood T cell repertoires in COVID-19. TCRdb keeps only in-frame clones here, not all; method: immunoSEQ multiplex PCR. The sample lists more than 300,000 clones; 87% were seen once. Material: PBMCs or T cells enriched from blood (not recorded which). The receptors derive from a woman in her 30s who had recovered from COVID-19.

V usage is TRBV19 and J usage is TRBJ1-2; 10 nucleotides line up with TRBD1. Trimming cost V 9 bases and J 4 bases; bases outside gene matches: 17. The CDR3 has 17 amino acids. CDR1 is LNHDA and CDR2 is SQIVND in the germline V gene (reference sequence). The CDR3 sequence: CASNPGTGVAYGYGYTF. CDR3 sequence (DNA): TGTGCCAGCAATCCCGGGACAGGGGTTGCATATGGCTATGGCTACACCTTC.

The V call is TRBV2, the J call TRBJ1-1; 7 bases align to TRBD1. The V and J ends lost 6 bases and 0 bases, in that order; junction bases with no gene match: 7. This CDR3 has 15 amino acids. From germline, CDR1 is SNHLY and CDR2 FYNNEI. In nucleotides, the CDR3 is TGTGCCAGCAGGCCCAGGACAGGAGTGAACACTGAAGCTTTCTTT. Its protein product is CASRPRTGVNTEAFF.

CDR3 in amino acids: CASSSTGSPDTQYF. CDR3 nucleotides: TGTGCCAGCAGCTCCACCGGGTCCCCGGATACGCAGTATTTT. V and J are TRBV7-3 and TRBJ2-3; no reliable D call. Germline loops: CDR1 SGHTA, CDR2 FQGTGA. V was clipped by 4 bases and J by 6 bases, with 14 bases between them. The CDR3 is 14 residues long.

In this sample, this clone turned up once. V usage is TRBV30 and J usage is TRBJ2-7; no clear D gene. This CDR3 region has 13 residues. V was pared by 2 bases and J by 3 bases, with 11 bases between. Germline CDR1 is GTSNPN and CDR2 is SVGIG (reference sequence). The CDR3: CAWSITGYYEQYF. CDR3 DNA: TGTGCCTGGAGTATTACTGGTTACTACGAGCAGTACTTC.

The CDR3 here is CATADRETYEQFF. As DNA, the CDR3 is TGTGCCACCGCGGACAGGGAAACATATGAGCAGTTCTTC. This chain uses TRBV24-1 with TRBJ2-1, with 8 nucleotides matching TRBD1. CDR3 length: 13 residues. Germline lookup yields CDR1 KGHDR and CDR2 SFDVKD. The trim removed 9 bases at V and 8 bases at J, leaving 8 bases unmatched.

In its sample, this clone was seen a few times. The chain links TRBV12-3 or TRBV12-4 to TRBJ2-7, with D possibly TRBD2 on 5 matching bases. The V gene lost 4 bases and the J gene lost 6 bases, with 10 bases spanning the gap. This CDR3 has 12 residues. Written as DNA, the CDR3 is TGTGCCAGCAGTTCGGCCAGCGGCGAGCAGTACTTC. Translated: CASSSASGEQYF.

This sequence joins TRBV27 and TRBJ1-1; D is perhaps TRBD1 (5 bases). Germline V CDR1 and CDR2: MNHEY, SMNVEV (reference sequence). Trimming shortened V by 6 bases and J by 1 base, and 9 bases separated the two germline ends. The CDR3 length is 13 residues. The CDR3 protein is CASRKQENTEAFF. The CDR3 DNA reads TGTGCCAGCAGAAAACAGGAGAACACTGAAGCTTTCTTT.

This rearrangement joins TRBV27 to TRBJ2-5, with TRBD1 matching over 12 bases. With 6 bases clipped from V and 4 bases from J, the junction kept 6 bases outside the gene matches. CDR3 length equals 15 residues. Germline V gene sequence: CDR1 MNHEY, CDR2 SMNVEV (reference sequence). CDR3 coding DNA: TGTGCCAGCAGCACCGGGACAGGGGGCGTAGAGACCCAGTACTTC. Residues: CASSTGTGGVETQYF.

The rearrangement links TRBV28 to TRBJ1-6; D may be TRBD1 (6 bases). CDR1 is MDHEN, CDR2 SYDVKM, per germline. CDR3 length equals 15 residues. The V end was cut by 7 bases, the J end by 7 bases, with 17 bases between. CDR3 sequence: CASTSLTGQNSPLHF. The CDR3, as DNA: TGTGCCAGCACCTCCCTGACAGGCCAGAATTCACCCCTCCACTTT.

The chain couples TRBV30 to TRBJ1-6; TRBD1 matches 7 bases. Germline loops: CDR1 GTSNPN, CDR2 SVGIG (reference sequence). The J segment lost 3 bases and the V segment lost 3 bases, leaving 14 bases of the junction unmatched. The CDR3 extends over 18 amino acids. CDR3 sequence: CAWRPGQPPGLYNSPLHF. CDR3 bases: TGTGCCTGGAGGCCGGGACAGCCACCAGGGCTCTATAATTCACCCCTCCACTTT.